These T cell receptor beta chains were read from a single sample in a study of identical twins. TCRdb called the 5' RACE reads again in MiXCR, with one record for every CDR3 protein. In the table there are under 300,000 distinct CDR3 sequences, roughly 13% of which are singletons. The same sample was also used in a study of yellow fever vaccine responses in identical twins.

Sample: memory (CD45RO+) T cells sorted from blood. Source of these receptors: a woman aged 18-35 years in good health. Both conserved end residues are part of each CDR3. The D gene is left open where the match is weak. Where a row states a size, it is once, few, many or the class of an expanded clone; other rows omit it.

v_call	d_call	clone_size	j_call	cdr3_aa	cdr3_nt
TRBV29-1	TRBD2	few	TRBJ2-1	CSAKNLAGGRGSSYNEQFF	TGCAGCGCAAAGAACCTAGCGGGAGGGCGAGGAAGCTCCTACAATGAGCAGTTCTTC
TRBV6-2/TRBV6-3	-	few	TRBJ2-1	CASSYFGSYNEQFF	TGTGCCAGCAGTTACTTCGGGTCCTACAATGAGCAGTTCTTC
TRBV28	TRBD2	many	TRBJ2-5	CASSLSQKRERQETQYF	TGTGCCAGCAGTTTATCCCAAAAGCGGGAGCGCCAAGAGACCCAGTACTTC
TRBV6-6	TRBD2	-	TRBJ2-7	CASSDIAGGNTYEQYF	TGTGCCAGCAGTGATATAGCGGGAGGTAACACCTACGAGCAGTACTTC
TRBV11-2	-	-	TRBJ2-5	CASSFGRGFQETQYF	TGTGCCAGCAGCTTTGGCAGGGGCTTCCAAGAGACCCAGTACTTC
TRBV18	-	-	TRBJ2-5	CASSPRDMETQYF	TGTGCCAGCTCACCGAGGGATATGGAGACCCAGTACTTC
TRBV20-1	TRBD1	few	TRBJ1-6	CSARDHGTGEPPLHF	TGCAGTGCTAGAGATCACGGGACAGGGGAACCACCCCTCCACTTT
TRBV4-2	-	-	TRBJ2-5	CASSHDSPGMGETQYF	TGTGCCAGCAGCCACGACTCTCCTGGGATGGGGGAGACCCAGTACTTC
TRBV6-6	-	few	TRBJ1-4	CASKAAEKLFF	TGTGCCAGCAAGGCGGCGGAAAAACTGTTTTTT
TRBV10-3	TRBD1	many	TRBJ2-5	CAISDWTGGQETQYF	TGTGCCATCAGTGACTGGACAGGGGGTCAAGAGACCCAGTACTTC
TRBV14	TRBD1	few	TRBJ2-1	CASSRLTGAGYNEQFF	TGTGCCAGCAGCCGATTAACAGGGGCTGGATACAATGAGCAGTTCTTC
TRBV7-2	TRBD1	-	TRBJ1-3	CASSLATGGANTIYF	TGTGCCAGCAGCTTAGCCACAGGGGGCGCAAACACCATATATTTT
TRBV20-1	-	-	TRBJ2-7	CSDPQTGSWEPYEQYF	TGCAGTGACCCCCAAACGGGCTCCTGGGAACCCTACGAGCAGTACTTC
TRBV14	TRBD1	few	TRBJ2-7	CASSLDRGRYEQYF	TGTGCCAGCAGCCTGGACAGGGGGCGGTACGAGCAGTACTTC
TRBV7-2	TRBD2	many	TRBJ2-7	CASSLQHLGGEQYF	TGTGCCAGCAGCTTACAGCATCTGGGGGGGGAGCAGTACTTC
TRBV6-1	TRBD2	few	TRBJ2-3	CASSDLAGRTDTQYF	TGTGCCAGCAGTGATTTAGCGGGTAGAACAGATACGCAGTATTTT
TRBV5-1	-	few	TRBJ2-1	CASSPGATYNEQFF	TGCGCCAGCAGCCCTGGTGCCACCTACAATGAGCAGTTCTTC
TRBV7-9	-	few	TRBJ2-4	CASSLRLETAKNIQYF	TGTGCCAGCAGCTTACGGCTGGAAACAGCCAAAAACATTCAGTACTTC
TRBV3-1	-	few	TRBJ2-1	CASSQDGLAYNEQFF	TGTGCCAGCAGCCAAGATGGGCTAGCTTACAATGAGCAGTTCTTC
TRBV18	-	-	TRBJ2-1	CASSRGLTTDEQFF	TGTGCCAGCTCACGGGGACTTACAACAGATGAGCAGTTCTTC
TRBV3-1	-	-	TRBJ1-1	CATSQEGVRTTEAFF	TGTGCCACCTCCCAAGAAGGCGTGAGGACAACCGAAGCTTTCTTT
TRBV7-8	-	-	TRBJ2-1	CASSTYRAHDNEQFF	TGTGCCAGCAGCACATATCGAGCTCACGACAATGAGCAGTTCTTC
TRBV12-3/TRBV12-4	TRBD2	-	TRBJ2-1	CASSLAGGRLSEQFF	TGTGCCAGCAGTTTAGCGGGAGGGCGGCTCAGTGAGCAGTTCTTC
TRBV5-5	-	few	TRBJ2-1	CASSQQLMGNEQFF	TGTGCCAGCAGCCAACAGCTGATGGGGAATGAGCAGTTCTTC
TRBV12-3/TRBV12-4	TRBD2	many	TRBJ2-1	CASSPAGGGHHEQFF	TGTGCCAGCAGCCCTGCGGGGGGAGGGCATCATGAGCAGTTCTTC
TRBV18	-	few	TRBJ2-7	CASSPPDLLGAREQYF	TGTGCCAGCTCACCCCCTGATCTACTGGGGGCCCGGGAGCAGTACTTC
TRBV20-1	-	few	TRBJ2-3	CSVSEGTDTQYF	TGCAGTGTAAGCGAGGGCACAGATACGCAGTATTTT
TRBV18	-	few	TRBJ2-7	CASSPRDGGPYEQYF	TGTGCCAGCTCACCTCGTGACGGGGGACCTTACGAGCAGTACTTC
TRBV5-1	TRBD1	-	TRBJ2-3	CASSPYRGTSTDTQYF	TGCGCCAGCAGCCCCTACAGGGGCACAAGCACAGATACGCAGTATTTT
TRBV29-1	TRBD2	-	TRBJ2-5	CSGRLAGGVETQYF	TGCAGCGGTCGACTAGCGGGAGGGGTGGAGACCCAGTACTTC
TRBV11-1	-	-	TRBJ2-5	CASSFYWGVLQGGEETQYF	TGTGCCAGCAGCTTCTATTGGGGTGTCCTACAGGGAGGGGAAGAGACCCAGTACTTC
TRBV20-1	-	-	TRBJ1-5	CSARVGGSSNQPQHF	TGCAGTGCTAGAGTTGGAGGGAGTAGCAATCAGCCCCAGCATTTT
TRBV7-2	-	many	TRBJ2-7	CASSPRVSYEQYF	TGTGCCAGCAGCCCCAGGGTGTCCTACGAGCAGTACTTC
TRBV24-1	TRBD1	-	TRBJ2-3	CATSDAGQGTDTQYF	TGTGCCACCAGTGATGCCGGACAGGGAACAGATACGCAGTATTTT
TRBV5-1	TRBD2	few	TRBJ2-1	CASRLGLAGGNEQFF	TGCGCCAGCAGACTTGGACTAGCGGGAGGCAATGAGCAGTTCTTC
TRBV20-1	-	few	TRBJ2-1	CSVTGAEVSSYNEQFF	TGCAGTGTTACGGGAGCGGAGGTGAGCTCCTACAATGAGCAGTTCTTC
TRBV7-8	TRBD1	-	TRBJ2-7	CASSSRDSSYEQYF	TGTGCCAGCAGCAGTCGGGACAGCTCCTACGAGCAGTACTTC
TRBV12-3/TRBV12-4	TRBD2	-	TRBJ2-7	CASSLSSGAYEQYF	TGTGCCAGCAGTTTGTCTAGCGGGGCCTACGAGCAGTACTTC